This TCR beta chain was found in a study of T cells in Graves' hyperthyroidism and ophthalmopathy. The definition of stable Graves' hyperthyroidism was no ophthalmopathy progression within 18 months. The CDR3 has 14 residues. The germline V gene has CDR1 MGHRA and CDR2 YSYEKL. V lost 3 bases and J lost 5; bases outside the gene matches: 7. The source material, RNA transcripts, was used to amplify TCR beta CDR3 regions. The HTBI primer set served for first-round RT-PCR of the TCR CDR3. A single record per CDR3 protein comes from TCRdb applying MiXCR to the multiplex PCR reads. The repertoire holds about 840,000 distinct CDR3 sequences, with over 35% as singletons.

The sample consisted of blood. V is TRBV4-1 and J is TRBJ2-7, with 7 bases aligning to TRBD1. The clonotype was recovered from a man aged 18 to 30 with Graves' hyperthyroidism. Written as DNA, the CDR3 is TGCGCCAGCAGCCATGACAGGGATGGGGACGAGCAGTACTTC. Its protein is CASSHDRDGDEQYF.